These T cell receptor beta chains were read from a single sample in a study of blood T cell repertoires in COVID-19. Only in-frame clones appear in the TCRdb table, and some are missing; sequencing was by immunoSEQ multiplex PCR. The sample carries 300,000 to 350,000 clones, roughly 87% recorded once. Sample: peripheral blood. Receptors originate from a man aged 30 to 45 with COVID-19, enrolled during active disease. CDR3s include the opening cysteine and the closing phenylalanine or tryptophan. The order of the fields is J gene, clone size, V gene, D gene, CDR3 protein, CDR3 DNA. The D gene is left open where the match is weak. Expanded clones are given a class, and other clones once, few, many or no size at all.

TRBJ2-7	NA	TRBV28	NA	CASSLYTYEQYF	TGTGCCAGCAGTTTATACACCTACGAGCAGTACTTC
TRBJ1-2	NA	TRBV18	TRBD1	CASSPETGYGYTF	TGTGCCAGCTCACCAGAGACAGGGTATGGCTACACCTTC
TRBJ2-3	NA	TRBV7-3	TRBD2	CASSLTGLAGASGTDTQYF	TGTGCCAGCAGCTTAACCGGGCTAGCGGGAGCTTCCGGGACAGATACGCAGTATTTT
TRBJ2-3	NA	TRBV6-1	NA	CASSEPQGDTQYF	TGTGCCAGCAGTGAGCCCCAGGGAGATACGCAGTATTTT
TRBJ2-7	NA	TRBV9	NA	CASSVALSGTEQYF	TGTGCCAGCAGCGTAGCCCTTTCAGGTACGGAGCAGTACTTC
TRBJ2-7	NA	TRBV28	NA	CASSYTYTRRSYEQYF	TGTGCCAGCAGTTATACTTACACTAGGAGGTCCTACGAGCAGTACTTC
TRBJ2-3	NA	TRBV28	TRBD2	CATATGTSGTDTQYF	TGTGCCACCGCCACCGGGACTAGCGGCACAGATACGCAGTATTTT
TRBJ2-3	NA	TRBV5-8	NA	CASSLDRFAQYF	TGTGCCAGCAGCTTGGACCGGTTTGCGCAGTATTTT
TRBJ1-3	NA	TRBV6-5	NA	CAGIPAKGGNTIYF	TGTGCCGGCATCCCCGCGAAGGGGGGAAACACCATATATTTT
TRBJ2-1	NA	TRBV11-2	TRBD1	CASSPSLGQGIGEQFF	TGTGCCAGCAGCCCGAGCCTTGGACAGGGCATTGGTGAGCAGTTCTTC
TRBJ2-5	once	TRBV5-1	TRBD1	CASSYDRGLETQYF	TGCGCCAGCAGCTATGACAGGGGTTTAGAGACCCAGTACTTC
TRBJ1-1	NA	TRBV3-1/TRBV3-2	NA	CASSKWGERAEAFF	TGTGCCAGCAGCAAATGGGGTGAGAGGGCTGAAGCTTTCTTT
TRBJ1-6	NA	TRBV28	NA	CASRQSESPLHF	TGTGCCAGCCGTCAGTCGGAGTCACCCCTCCACTTT
TRBJ2-2	NA	TRBV30	TRBD2	CAWRDGLAGTGELFF	TGTGCCTGGAGAGACGGACTAGCGGGAACCGGGGAGCTGTTTTTT
TRBJ2-5	NA	TRBV7-9	TRBD2	CASSLLTSEQTQYF	TGTGCCAGCAGCTTACTTACTAGCGAACAGACCCAGTACTTC
TRBJ1-3	NA	TRBV6-5	TRBD1	CASSYSRDRGNTIYF	TGTGCCAGCAGTTACTCGCGGGACAGAGGAAACACCATATATTTT
TRBJ2-7	NA	TRBV6-6	NA	CASSYSGRGADEQYF	TGTGCCAGCAGTTATTCTGGACGGGGGGCAGACGAGCAGTACTTC
TRBJ1-4	NA	TRBV28	TRBD1	CASRAGDRGILAEKLFF	TGTGCCAGCAGGGCCGGGGACAGGGGTATACTGGCTGAAAAACTGTTTTTT
TRBJ2-1	NA	TRBV18	NA	CASSPGSGNEQFF	TGTGCCAGCTCACCCGGTAGCGGCAATGAGCAGTTCTTC
TRBJ2-1	NA	TRBV24-1	TRBD2	CATRGLASTGEQFF	TGTGCCACCCGGGGACTAGCGTCAACGGGTGAGCAGTTCTTC
TRBJ2-6	NA	TRBV27	TRBD1	CASSPYPTGPGANVLTF	TGTGCCAGCAGTCCGTATCCGACAGGGCCTGGGGCCAACGTCCTGACTTTC
TRBJ1-5	NA	TRBV30	TRBD1	CAWGQGKRQPQHF	TGTGCCTGGGGACAGGGCAAGCGCCAGCCCCAGCATTTT
TRBJ2-5	NA	TRBV5-1	NA	CASNLGVVGETQYF	TGCGCCAGCAACTTAGGGGTCGTAGGAGAGACCCAGTACTTC